The rows below give T cell receptor beta chains drawn from one sample of a study of T cell responses to AZD1222 COVID-19 vaccine. Data came from immunoSEQ multiplex PCR; TCRdb stores just in-frame clones and leaves some out. The sample gives 100,000 to 150,000 clones, around nine tenths of which show up once; 0.85% to 1.3% is in the top ten. Material: peripheral blood, obtained 28 days after the second AZD1222 dose. The receptors shown here come from an adult who received the AZD1222 COVID-19 vaccine. The conserved cysteine and the conserved F or W are not part of the CDR3 here.

j_call: TRBJ2-1
v_call: TRBV6-5
cdr3_aa: ASSYSGREQF

j_call: TRBJ1-1
v_call: TRBV10-3
cdr3_aa: AIHQGDLNTEAF

j_call: TRBJ1-5
v_call: TRBV4-1
cdr3_aa: ASSPYGDSNQPQH

j_call: TRBJ1-5
v_call: TRBV9
cdr3_aa: ASSVGPESNQPQH

j_call: TRBJ2-2
v_call: TRBV18
cdr3_aa: ASSPPGLANTGELF

j_call: TRBJ1-2
v_call: TRBV28
cdr3_aa: ASTLITRDGYT

j_call: TRBJ1-4
v_call: TRBV6-5
cdr3_aa: ASATGDGGFEKLF

j_call: TRBJ1-4
v_call: TRBV27
cdr3_aa: ASRQGLDGEKLF

j_call: TRBJ1-2
v_call: TRBV6-1
cdr3_aa: ASSGKRPGQGYGYT

j_call: TRBJ2-7
v_call: TRBV7-2
cdr3_aa: ASSQAPGLAREQY

j_call: TRBJ1-2
v_call: TRBV27
cdr3_aa: ASSPHPGTGDGYT